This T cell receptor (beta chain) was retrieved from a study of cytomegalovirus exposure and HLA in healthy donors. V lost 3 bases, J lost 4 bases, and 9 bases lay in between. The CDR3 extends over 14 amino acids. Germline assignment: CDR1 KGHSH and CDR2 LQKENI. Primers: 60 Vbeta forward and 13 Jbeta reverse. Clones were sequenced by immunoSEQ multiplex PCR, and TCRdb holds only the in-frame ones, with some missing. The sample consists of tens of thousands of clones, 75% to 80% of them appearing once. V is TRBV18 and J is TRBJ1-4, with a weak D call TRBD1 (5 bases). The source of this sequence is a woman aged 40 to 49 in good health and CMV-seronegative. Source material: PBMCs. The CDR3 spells CASSPRVGNEKLFF. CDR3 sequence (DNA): TGTGCCAGCTCACCCAGGGTTGGTAATGAAAAACTGTTTTTT.